Below, one TCR beta chain is given with its context. Additional DNA sequences in this sample encode the identical CDR3. This specimen comes from a study of blood T cell repertoires in COVID-19. Clones were read by immunoSEQ multiplex PCR, and TCRdb kept only the in-frame ones, dropping some. The sample lists about 170,000 clones, around 88% occurring once. With V trimmed by 3 bases and J by 2 bases, 2 bases remained unmatched. Germline CDR1 and CDR2: KGHSH and LQKENI. CDR3 size: 15 residues. Sequenced input: PBMCs or T cells enriched from blood (not recorded which). This chain links TRBV18 with TRBJ1-5, with 9 bases aligning to TRBD1. The sequence came from a woman aged 50 to 65 in a cohort exposed to, infected with or recovered from COVID-19 (not recorded which). CDR3 nucleotides: TGTGCCAGCTCACCGGACAGGGGAGGCAATCAGCCCCAGCATTTT. Amino acids: CASSPDRGGNQPQHF.